This T cell receptor beta chain was identified during a study of cytomegalovirus exposure and HLA in healthy donors. Study-wide context: The roughly 120 validation repertoires, a later analysis reported, used the same platform as the approximately 670 first-cohort repertoires.

The V end lost 1 base, the J end lost 6 bases, and 18 bases lay between the germline ends. The CDR3 is 16 residues long. Looked up from germline, CDR1 is LGHNA and CDR2 is YNFKEQ. Among the 120 or so subjects of the validation cohort, separate from the 666-subject first cohort, were the donors. Study-wide results and caveats: Clusters of TCRs from the first cohort tended to co-occur in the roughly 120 validation repertoires (as a later analysis found).

Generated by immunoSEQ multiplex PCR, the TCRdb table keeps only in-frame clones and is missing some. The sample records hundreds of thousands of clones, 80% to 90% being singletons. About this clone: Its antigen is still unknown.

Source material: PBMCs. The TCR was taken from a young woman in good health and CMV-seropositive. The chain employs TRBV4-2 and TRBJ1-1, with D unresolved. The CDR3 loop reads CASSQGATHLRPEAFF. CDR3 bases: TGTGCCAGCAGCCAAGGGGCCACCCACCTTAGGCCTGAAGCTTTCTTT.